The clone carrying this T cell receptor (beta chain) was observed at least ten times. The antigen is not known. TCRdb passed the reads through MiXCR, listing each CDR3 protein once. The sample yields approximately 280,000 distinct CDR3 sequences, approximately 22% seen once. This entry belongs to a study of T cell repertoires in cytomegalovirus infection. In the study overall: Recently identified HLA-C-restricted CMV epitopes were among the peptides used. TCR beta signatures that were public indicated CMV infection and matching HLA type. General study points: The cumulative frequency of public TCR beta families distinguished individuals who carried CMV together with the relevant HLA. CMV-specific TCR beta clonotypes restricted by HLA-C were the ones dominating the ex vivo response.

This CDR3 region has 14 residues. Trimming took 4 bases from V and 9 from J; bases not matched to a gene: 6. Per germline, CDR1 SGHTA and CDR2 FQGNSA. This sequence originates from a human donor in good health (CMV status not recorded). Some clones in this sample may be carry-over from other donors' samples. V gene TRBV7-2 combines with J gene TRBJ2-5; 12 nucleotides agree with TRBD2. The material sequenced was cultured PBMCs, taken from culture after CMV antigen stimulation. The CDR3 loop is CASSSPRTSGAQYF. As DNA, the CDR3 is TGTGCCAGCAGCTCACCACGGACTAGCGGGGCCCAGTACTTC.